Each of the 8 T cell receptor beta chains below was sequenced from the same sample in a study of OX40 agonist ivuxolimab in advanced cancers. The assay was immunoSEQ multiplex PCR, and TCRdb's table has in-frame clones only and misses some. The sample shows around 17,000 clones, approximately 83% of them seen only once. The sequences come from CD4+ or CD8+ T cells sorted from blood, collected in a trial of the OX40 agonist ivuxolimab. All receptors come from an adult with an advanced solid tumor such as melanoma, head and neck, liver or kidney cancer.

The chain has TRBV7-6 and TRBJ2-5, with 12 bases matching TRBD1. J was trimmed by 5 bases and V by 5 bases; bases with no gene match: 6. The CDR3 has 15 residues. The germline V gene has CDR1 SGHVS and CDR2 FNYEAQ. The CDR3 DNA follows: TGTGCCAGCAGCGGGACAGGGGGCGTCGGTGAGACCCAGTACTTC. Protein: CASSGTGGVGETQYF.

V usage is TRBV29-1 and J usage is TRBJ2-7; 10 bases agree with TRBD2. Per germline, CDR1 SQVTM and CDR2 ANQGSEA. The CDR3 loop spans 14 amino acids. V gave up 3 bases and J gave up 2 bases; unmatched junction bases: 4. The CDR3 sequence is CSVEAAGGPYEQYF. CDR3 sequence (DNA): TGCAGCGTTGAGGCAGCGGGAGGGCCCTACGAGCAGTACTTC.

The chain uses TRBV7-9 and TRBJ2-3; D not resolved. V was cut by 4 bases and J by 2 bases, with 4 bases left in between. This CDR3 contains 12 residues. Germline CDR1 reads SEHNR; CDR2 reads FQNEAQ (reference sequence). CDR3 region: CASSSLTDTQYF. For the CDR3, the DNA is TGTGCCAGCAGCTCTCTCACAGATACGCAGTATTTT. Combining the CDR3 with reference TRBV7-9 and TRBJ2-3 gives the whole variable domain DTGVSQNPRHKITKRGQNVTFRCDPISEHNRLYWYRQTLGQGPEFLTYFQNEAQLEKSRLLSDRFSAERPKGSFSTLEIQRTEQGDSAMYLCASSSLTDTQYFGPGTRLTVL.

The rearrangement joins TRBV30 to TRBJ2-3; no clear D gene. V was cut by 4 bases and J by 3 bases, with 5 bases left in between. The CDR3 spans 11 residues. Germline CDR1 and CDR2: GTSNPN and SVGIG (reference sequence). Here the CDR3 DNA reads TGTGCCTGGAAAATTACAGATACGCAGTATTTT. It codes for CAWKITDTQYF.

The genes are TRBV28 and TRBJ1-1; D ambiguous. Trimming stripped 6 bases from V and 7 bases from J, with 15 bases between. Germline V CDR1 and CDR2: MDHEN, SYDVKM. CDR3 length equals 13 residues. CDR3 sequence (DNA): TGTGCCAGCAGCAACGACGGACCTGGTGAAGCTTTCTTT. Its translation is CASSNDGPGEAFF.

This chain's CDR3 is CASSLDEGPPPYQPQHF. The CDR3, as DNA: TGTGCCAGCAGCTTAGATGAGGGGCCCCCCCCCTATCAGCCCCAGCATTTT. The rearrangement uses TRBV7-8 and TRBJ1-5, with D maybe TRBD1 (5 bases). Germline loops: CDR1 SGHVS, CDR2 FQNEAQ. The CDR3 consists of 17 residues. Trimming removed 1 base at V and 5 bases at J, with 18 bases between.

This clone was seen once. The rearrangement links TRBV9 to TRBJ2-2, with 8 bases matching TRBD2. With V trimmed by 2 bases and J by 0 bases, 3 bases remained unmatched. Germline V gives CDR1 SGDLS, CDR2 YYNGEE. The CDR3 has 16 residues. The CDR3 loop reads CASSVVSGANTGELFF. The CDR3 bases are TGTGCCAGCAGCGTTGTTAGCGGGGCGAACACCGGGGAGCTGTTTTTT.

The chain uses TRBV10-3 and TRBJ2-1, with 10 bases aligning to TRBD1. CDR1 is ENHRY, CDR2 SYGVKD, per germline. Unmatched junction bases numbered 13, after V lost 8 bases and J lost 0 bases. This CDR3 comprises 18 residues. The CDR3 region is CAIGGAGQGSTSYNEQFF. Written as DNA, the CDR3 is TGTGCCATCGGGGGTGCGGGACAGGGGTCGACCTCCTACAATGAGCAGTTCTTC.